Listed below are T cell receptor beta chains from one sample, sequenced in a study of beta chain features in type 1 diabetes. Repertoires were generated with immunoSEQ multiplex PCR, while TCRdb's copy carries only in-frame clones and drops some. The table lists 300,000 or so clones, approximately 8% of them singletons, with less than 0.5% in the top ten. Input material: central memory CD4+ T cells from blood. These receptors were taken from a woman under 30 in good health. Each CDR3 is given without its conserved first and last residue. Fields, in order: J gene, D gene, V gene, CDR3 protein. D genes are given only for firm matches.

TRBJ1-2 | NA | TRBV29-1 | SVEEPGSGYT
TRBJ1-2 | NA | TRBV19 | ASSTEGRKLWDYGYT
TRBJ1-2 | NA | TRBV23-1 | ASLSTAGPYGYT
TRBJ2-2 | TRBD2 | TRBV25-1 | ASSRTSSRTGELF
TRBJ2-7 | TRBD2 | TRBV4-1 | ASSQALLAGTTLQY
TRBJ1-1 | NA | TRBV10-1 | ASRDGNTEAF
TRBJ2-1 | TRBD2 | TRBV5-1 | ASSIGGSSYNEQF
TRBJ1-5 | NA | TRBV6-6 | ASSYRQEGGMH
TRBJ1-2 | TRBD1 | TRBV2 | ASSWDRGDGYT
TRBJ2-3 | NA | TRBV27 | ASSSAQPGADTQY
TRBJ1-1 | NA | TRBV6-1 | AGRQAMNTEAF
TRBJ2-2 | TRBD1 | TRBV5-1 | ASSPGQGVAGELF
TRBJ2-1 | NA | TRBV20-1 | SASRVGEQF
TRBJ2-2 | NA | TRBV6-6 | ASSSPLGAGELF
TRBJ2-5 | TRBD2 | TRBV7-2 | ASSGGYGGRAETQY
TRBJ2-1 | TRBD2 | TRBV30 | AWSGLAGGQDEQF
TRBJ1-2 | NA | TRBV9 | ASSQNPGRNYGYT
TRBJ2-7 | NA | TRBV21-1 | ASSKSSVGTSGTYEQY
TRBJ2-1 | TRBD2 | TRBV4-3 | ASSQGSGGVFNEQF
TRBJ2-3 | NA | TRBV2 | ASSEKSSRADTQY
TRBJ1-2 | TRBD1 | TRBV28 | ASSPQDRDYGYT
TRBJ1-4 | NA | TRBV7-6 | ASSLGSEKLF
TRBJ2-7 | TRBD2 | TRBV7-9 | ASTSGSYEQY
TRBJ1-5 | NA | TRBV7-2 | ASSPGLGGRPQH
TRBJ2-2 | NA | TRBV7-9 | ASSRPTGELF
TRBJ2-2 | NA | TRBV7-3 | ASSSSNTGELF